The T cell receptor (beta chain) under discussion was sequenced for a study of early T cells in non-severe SARS-CoV-2 infection. Study in general: Unsorted whole-blood RNA was sequenced in bulk, leaving chains unpaired. Study-level points and caveats: VDJdb matches were skewed toward anti-spike CD8 T cell responses.

Only a few counts were recorded for this clonotype. The antigen is undetermined. The CDR3 contains 17 residues. Germline values: CDR1 SGHTA, CDR2 FQGNSA. V gave up 0 bases and J gave up 5 bases, with 20 bases separating them. Tagging with unique molecular identifiers was applied to individual cDNA molecules. In TCRdb, the 5' RACE reads were re-called with MiXCR into one record per CDR3 protein. The repertoire holds tens of thousands of distinct CDR3 sequences, with around 6% as singletons. Material for sequencing was whole blood. V usage is TRBV7-2 and J usage is TRBJ2-7; possibly TRBD2 for D (6 bases). The TCR sequence derives from an adult who was a healthcare worker with PCR-confirmed SARS-CoV-2 infection or an uninfected control (not recorded which). CDR3 bases: TGTGCCAGCAGCTTAGCGACGGGATCCTCCGGGGGTGACGAGCAGTACTTC. This translates into CASSLATGSSGGDEQYF.